Each of the 31 T cell receptor beta chains below was sequenced from the same sample in a study of shared clonotypes between healthy human individuals. TCRdb's table, derived via immunoSEQ multiplex PCR, lists solely in-frame clones and lacks some. This sample carries approximately 82,000 clones, under 65% of them seen once, and the ten largest clones take about 51%. What was sequenced was memory CD8+ T cells sorted from blood. Described subset: CD45RO+ cells pooled with CCR7-negative TemRA cells. The origin of the receptors is a man aged 30 to 39 in good health.

The V and J genes are TRBV9 and TRBJ2-2; D possibly corresponds to TRBD2 (5 bases). This CDR3 has 16 residues. Germline-derived CDR1 and CDR2 are SGDLS and YYNGEE. V lost 1 base to trimming and J lost 2 bases, with 12 bases between them. The CDR3 region is CASSVFIAINTGELFF. The CDR3 nucleotides are TGTGCCAGCAGCGTATTCATAGCGATTAACACCGGGGAGCTGTTTTTT.

This clone was detected only a few times. The V gene is TRBV27, the J gene TRBJ2-3; a possible D gene is TRBD1 (5 bases). Trimming shortened V by 5 bases and J by 2 bases, and 26 bases separated the two germline ends. The CDR3 is 19 residues long. In germline, CDR1 is MNHEY, CDR2 SMNVEV (reference sequence). In DNA form, the CDR3 reads TGTGCCAGCAGTCCCCAAAATTCGTGGGAACAGGAGTACACAGATACGCAGTATTTT. Its translation is CASSPQNSWEQEYTDTQYF.

This chain links TRBV6-4 with TRBJ2-2; 9 nucleotides agree with TRBD2. This CDR3 has 15 amino acids. J was trimmed by 6 bases and V by 5 bases; bases with no gene match: 7. The germline gives CDR1 MRHNA, CDR2 SNTAGT. The CDR3 loop reads CASSPGLAGPGELFF. DNA of the CDR3: TGTGCCAGCAGTCCCGGGCTAGCGGGACCCGGGGAGCTGTTTTTT.

This clone was observed many times. This chain links TRBV5-1 with TRBJ1-1; tentative D call: TRBD1 (5 bases). V dropped 1 base and J dropped 6 bases, with 25 bases sitting between them. Germline V gives CDR1 SGHRS, CDR2 YFSETQ. The CDR3 length is 18 residues. The CDR3 spells CASSLYGAGRAMIAEAFF. The CDR3 coding sequence is TGCGCCAGCAGCTTGTATGGGGCAGGAAGGGCCATGATTGCTGAAGCTTTCTTT.

This clone was seen a few times. The chain joins TRBV28 to TRBJ2-1; 10 bases map to TRBD2. V was clipped by 4 bases and J by 7 bases; unmatched bases: 7. There are 15 residues in the CDR3. The germline V gene encodes CDR1 MDHEN and CDR2 SYDVKM. This chain's CDR3 is CASSSGLAEINEQFF. DNA of the CDR3: TGTGCCAGCAGTTCTGGACTAGCGGAGATAAATGAGCAGTTCTTC.

V is TRBV19 and J is TRBJ2-1; 10 bases map to TRBD2. CDR3 length: 16 amino acids. With 5 bases clipped from V and 3 bases from J, the junction kept 7 bases outside the gene matches. CDR1 and CDR2 (germline): LNHDA, SQIVND (reference sequence). CDR3 nucleotides: TGTGCCAGTAGTGTCCTGACTAGCGGGCTCTACAATGAGCAGTTCTTC. This gives the protein CASSVLTSGLYNEQFF.

The gene calls are TRBV28 and TRBJ2-7, with D possibly TRBD1 on 6 matching bases. V gave up 8 bases and J gave up 7 bases, with 18 bases separating them. There are 13 residues in the CDR3. Germline loops: CDR1 MDHEN, CDR2 SYDVKM. CDR3 protein: CASGTGMSPEQYF. The CDR3 bases are TGTGCCAGCGGCACAGGGATGAGTCCTGAGCAGTACTTC.

This rearrangement joins TRBV5-6 to TRBJ2-6; D not resolved. The CDR3 has 14 amino acids. Germline V lookup: CDR1 SGHDT, CDR2 YYEEEE. The V and J ends lost 0 bases and 3 bases respectively, with 4 bases between them. The CDR3 nucleotides read TGTGCCAGCAGCTTGGTTAATGGGGCCAACGTCCTGACTTTC. Translating gives CASSLVNGANVLTF.

Many counts were recorded for this clone. The rearrangement uses TRBV7-2 and TRBJ1-1; D unresolved. The germline V and J ends were trimmed by 4 bases and 1 base, with 4 bases remaining between them. Germline CDR1 SGHTA, CDR2 FQGNSA. The CDR3 totals 12 residues. The CDR3 region is CASSYENTEAFF. CDR3 sequence (DNA): TGTGCCAGCAGCTATGAGAACACTGAAGCTTTCTTT.

This clone came up once. The chain has TRBV15 and TRBJ2-7; possible D gene TRBD1, 5 bases. This CDR3 region has 16 residues. The V and J ends lost 4 bases and 5 bases respectively, with 21 bases between them. In germline, CDR1 is LNHNV, CDR2 YYDKDF (reference sequence). The CDR3 DNA sequence: TGTGCCACCAGCAATCGTTCCGGGCCTGCCAGGGACGAGCAGTACTTC. Protein sequence: CATSNRSGPARDEQYF. The full variable domain, in which reference TRBV15 and TRBJ2-7 provide the parts outside the CDR3, is DAMVIQNPRYQVTQFGKPVTLSCSQTLNHNVMYWYQQKSSQAPKLLFHYYDKDFNNEADTPDNFQSRRPNTSFCFLDIRSPGLGDTAMYLCATSNRSGPARDEQYFGPGTRLTVT.

As regards this clone: Since a far larger clone is one base different, this is likely a read error. The sample holds other DNA sequences that translate to the same CDR3. The chain is built from TRBV27 and TRBJ2-7, with D perhaps TRBD2 (6 bases). The CDR3 is made up of 15 amino acids. Germline CDR1 is MNHEY and CDR2 is SMNVEV (reference sequence). CDR3 sequence: CASSFTTGEIYEQYF. CDR3 coding DNA: TGTGCCAGCAGTTTTACGACGGGGGAGATATACGAACAGTACTTC.

The sample holds one count of this clone. V gene TRBV4-1 combines with J gene TRBJ2-3; no definite D call. Per the germline V gene, CDR1 is MGHRA and CDR2 is YSYEKL. Deletions cut 4 bases from V and 6 bases from J, with 11 bases between. CDR3 length equals 13 residues. CDR3 coding DNA: TGCGCCAGCAGCCCTCCGTCTCAGGATACGCAGTATTTT. It is translated as CASSPPSQDTQYF.

V is TRBV4-1 and J is TRBJ2-1; the D gene is possibly TRBD1 (6 bases). Trimming removed 0 bases from V and 2 bases from J, with 8 bases in between. The CDR3 is 15 amino acids. Germline V gives CDR1 MGHRA, CDR2 YSYEKL. The CDR3 sequence: CASSQDGDTYNEQFF. CDR3 DNA sequence: TGCGCCAGCAGCCAAGATGGGGACACCTACAATGAGCAGTTCTTC.

The V gene is TRBV28, the J gene TRBJ2-5, with a weak D call TRBD1 (6 bases). Germline-derived CDR1 and CDR2 are MDHEN and SYDVKM. V dropped 6 bases and J dropped 3 bases, with 14 bases sitting between them. The CDR3 sequence is 14 residues long. CDR3 coding DNA: TGTGCCAGCAGCCCATGGGGGCAGGAAGAGACCCAGTACTTC. Protein sequence: CASSPWGQEETQYF.

This chain uses TRBV5-4 with TRBJ2-7; TRBD1 agrees at 8 bases. The CDR3 is made up of 14 amino acids. J lost 7 bases, V lost 3 bases, and 9 bases had no gene match. Germline values: CDR1 SGHNT, CDR2 YYREEE (reference sequence). This chain's CDR3 is CASSSKTGAGEQYF. In DNA form, the CDR3 reads TGTGCCAGCAGCTCGAAGACAGGGGCGGGAGAGCAGTACTTC.

The chain combines TRBV5-4 with TRBJ2-1, with D unresolved. V was trimmed by 5 bases and J by 8 bases, leaving 14 bases between them. The CDR3 covers 13 residues. Per the germline V gene, CDR1 is SGHNT and CDR2 is YYREEE (reference sequence). CDR3 nucleotide sequence: TGTGCCAGCAGATATGTGGGTCAGTATGAGCAGTTCTTC. It translates to CASRYVGQYEQFF.

This rearrangement joins TRBV10-2 to TRBJ2-7; D gene uncertain. The CDR3 has 15 residues. V dropped 8 bases and J dropped 5 bases, with 22 bases sitting between them. CDR1 and CDR2 (germline): WSHSY, SAAADI. The CDR3: CASGPTGKIDNEQYF. Here the CDR3 DNA reads TGCGCCAGCGGACCGACGGGTAAAATCGACAACGAGCAGTACTTC.

Only a few counts were recorded for this clone. As DNA, the CDR3 is TGTGCCAGTACTAGAGTTGTCCTCTCCGAGCAGTACTTC. It translates to CASTRVVLSEQYF. The chain combines TRBV28 with TRBJ2-7, with D tentatively TRBD2 (5 bases). The germline CDR1 and CDR2 sequences are MDHEN and SYDVKM. Trimming took 9 bases from V and 6 from J, leaving 18 bases between them. This CDR3 contains 13 residues.

The V and J genes are TRBV28 and TRBJ1-2, with 8 bases identical to TRBD1. The V gene end was trimmed by 5 bases and the J gene end by 2 bases; junction bases not matched to a gene: 7. The germline gives CDR1 MDHEN, CDR2 SYDVKM. The CDR3 loop spans 15 amino acids. Here the CDR3 reads CASSTLTGENYGYTF. In DNA, the CDR3 is TGTGCCAGCAGTACCTTGACAGGGGAGAACTATGGCTACACCTTC.

CDR3 nucleotides: TGTGCCAGCAGCGCGGCGGGGGCTCAGCCCCAGCATTTT. Its protein is CASSAAGAQPQHF. This chain links TRBV9 with TRBJ1-5, with D maybe TRBD1 (6 bases). The V gene lost 3 bases and the J gene lost 6 bases, with 10 bases spanning the gap. CDR3 length equals 13 residues. CDR1 and CDR2 (germline): SGDLS, YYNGEE.

This clone was found many times. This rearrangement joins TRBV9 to TRBJ2-7; D gene ambiguous. Trimming stripped 0 bases from V and 0 bases from J, with 7 bases between. In germline, CDR1 is SGDLS, CDR2 YYNGEE. This CDR3 contains 14 residues. The CDR3 region has the DNA TGTGCCAGCAGCGTAGAGGGAAACTCCTACGAGCAGTACTTC. Protein product: CASSVEGNSYEQYF.

The CDR3 loop is CASSRHNGGGRAKNIQYF. The CDR3 region has the DNA TGTGCCAGCAGCCGACACAACGGCGGGGGAAGAGCCAAAAACATTCAGTACTTC. V usage is TRBV7-8 and J usage is TRBJ2-4; 7 nucleotides line up with TRBD2. Germline V gene sequence: CDR1 SGHVS, CDR2 FQNEAQ. With V trimmed by 5 bases and J by 0 bases, 13 bases remained unmatched. This CDR3 is 18 amino acids long.

The chain joins TRBV15 to TRBJ1-1; D remains ambiguous. The CDR3 length is 16 residues. Germline CDR1 reads LNHNV; CDR2 reads YYDKDF (reference sequence). Trimming cost V 1 base and J 0 bases, with 12 bases left between them. Here the CDR3 reads CATSRGEDVLNTEAFF. The CDR3 coding sequence is TGTGCCACCAGCAGAGGAGAGGACGTATTGAACACTGAAGCTTTCTTT.

V usage is TRBV6-5 and J usage is TRBJ2-7; possibly TRBD1 for D (6 bases). The germline gives CDR1 MNHEY, CDR2 SVGAGI. CDR3 size: 14 residues. Trimming left V 7 bases short and J 0 bases short, with 13 bases between. CDR3 protein: CASTRTESSYEQYF. CDR3 DNA sequence: TGTGCCAGCACTCGGACAGAGAGCTCCTACGAGCAGTACTTC.

The chain combines TRBV20-1 with TRBJ1-4, with D uncertain. V lost 6 bases and J 8 bases, leaving 7 bases between the germline ends. CDR3 length: 10 residues. CDR1 is DFQATT, CDR2 SNEGSKA, per germline (reference sequence). Here the CDR3 reads CSALEEKLFF. The CDR3 nucleotides are TGCAGTGCCCTAGAAGAAAAACTGTTTTTT.

This clone was counted only a few times. J is TRBJ2-3 and V is TRBV28; 15 bases agree with TRBD2. Germline V gene data show CDR1 as MDHEN and CDR2 as SYDVKM. The trim removed 5 bases at V and 2 bases at J, leaving 5 bases unmatched. CDR3 length: 17 amino acids. The CDR3 DNA sequence: TGTGCCAGCAGTGACCGGACTAGCGGGAGGGACACAGATACGCAGTATTTT. This sequence encodes CASSDRTSGRDTDTQYF.

The V gene is TRBV28, the J gene TRBJ2-7; 7 positions match TRBD2. The CDR3 totals 15 residues. Unmatched junction bases numbered 12, after V lost 7 bases and J lost 3 bases. The V gene's germline CDR1 is MDHEN and CDR2 SYDVKM. This chain's CDR3 is CASIPGAASGYEQYF. The DNA for the CDR3 is TGTGCCAGCATTCCAGGAGCGGCTAGCGGCTACGAGCAGTACTTC. The full variable domain, its missing parts supplied by reference TRBV28 and TRBJ2-7, is DVKVTQSSRYLVKRTGEKVFLECVQDMDHENMFWYRQDPGLGLRLIYFSYDVKMKEKGDIPEGYSVSREKKERFSLILESASTNQTSMYLCASIPGAASGYEQYFGPGTRLTVT.

This clone was detected a few times. The rearrangement links TRBV7-6 to TRBJ2-7; tentative D call: TRBD2 (6 bases). The CDR3 has 16 amino acids. Germline CDR1 reads SGHVS; CDR2 reads FNYEAQ. Trimming left V 1 base short and J 0 bases short, with 13 bases between. The CDR3 DNA follows: TGTGCCAGCAGCTTAGGTGGTCGGGAGCACTCCTACGAGCAGTACTTC. Translated: CASSLGGREHSYEQYF.

V gene TRBV27 combines with J gene TRBJ2-3; 12 bases map to TRBD2. The trim removed 6 bases at V and 5 bases at J, leaving 6 bases unmatched. The CDR3 length is 15 residues. Germline values: CDR1 MNHEY, CDR2 SMNVEV (reference sequence). The DNA for the CDR3 is TGTGCCAGCAGAAGGACTAGCGGGATGATAGATACGCAGTATTTT. Its translation: CASRRTSGMIDTQYF.

The chain is built from TRBV15 and TRBJ1-2, with a possible D match to TRBD1 (5 bases). Trimming stripped 0 bases from V and 4 bases from J, with 9 bases between. Germline-derived CDR1 and CDR2 are LNHNV and YYDKDF (reference sequence). CDR3 length: 14 amino acids. For the CDR3, the DNA is TGTGCCACCAGCAGAGATCGTGGGGGCTATGGCTACACCTTC. This encodes CATSRDRGGYGYTF.

Comment on this clone: Other DNA variants within this sample encode the same CDR3. The chain couples TRBV28 to TRBJ1-2; D is undetermined. The germline CDR1 and CDR2 sequences are MDHEN and SYDVKM. V was clipped by 1 base and J by 4 bases, with 1 base between them. The CDR3 totals 11 residues. CDR3 DNA sequence: TGTGCCAGCAGTTTATCCTATGGCTACACCTTC. Its protein product is CASSLSYGYTF.